This is a list of T cell receptor beta chains from one sample in a study of radiotherapy plus CTLA-4 blockade in lung cancer. TCRdb keeps only in-frame clones here, not all; method: immunoSEQ multiplex PCR. The sample has roughly 50,000 clones, 80% to 90% seen once; the top ten hold 4.8%. Material: peripheral blood, obtained from a patient treated with radiotherapy plus ipilimumab. The receptors stem from a human donor with non-small cell lung cancer whose response to radiotherapy plus ipilimumab could not be evaluated. Each CDR3 is given with its conserved first and last residue. D genes are given only for firm matches. The size entry is marked missing in some rows and otherwise reads once, few, many or a size class.

v_call: TRBV4-3
d_call: -
cdr3_length: 15
j_call: TRBJ1-5
clone_size: -
cdr3_nt: TGCGCCAGCAGCCAAGACCGGGTTAGCAATCAGCCCCAGCATTTT
cdr3_aa: CASSQDRVSNQPQHF

v_call: TRBV6-6
d_call: -
cdr3_length: 14
j_call: TRBJ1-2
clone_size: -
cdr3_nt: TGTGCCAGCTACGTCGGAGAAGGAGTTAGGGGCTACACCTTC
cdr3_aa: CASYVGEGVRGYTF

v_call: TRBV5-1
d_call: TRBD2
cdr3_length: 17
j_call: TRBJ2-7
clone_size: once
cdr3_nt: TGCGCCAGCAGCGGAATAGAGCGGGAGGGCATCCGCTACGAGCAGTACTTC
cdr3_aa: CASSGIEREGIRYEQYF

v_call: TRBV7-9
d_call: TRBD2
cdr3_length: 14
j_call: TRBJ2-7
clone_size: -
cdr3_nt: TGTGCCAGCGGACTAGCGGGAGGCACCTACGAGCAGTACTTC
cdr3_aa: CASGLAGGTYEQYF

v_call: TRBV9
d_call: -
cdr3_length: 16
j_call: TRBJ1-4
clone_size: -
cdr3_nt: TGTGCCAGCAGCGTAGAATACAACAGCGGGAATGAAAAACTGTTTTTT
cdr3_aa: CASSVEYNSGNEKLFF

v_call: TRBV4-3
d_call: TRBD1
cdr3_length: 16
j_call: TRBJ2-1
clone_size: -
cdr3_nt: TGCGCCAGCAGCCGACACCGGGACAGGACCTACAATGAGCAGTTCTTC
cdr3_aa: CASSRHRDRTYNEQFF

v_call: TRBV4-3
d_call: -
cdr3_length: 15
j_call: TRBJ1-5
clone_size: -
cdr3_nt: TGCGCCAGCAGCCAAGATCTTCCCTTCAATCAGCCCCAGCATTTT
cdr3_aa: CASSQDLPFNQPQHF

v_call: TRBV10-3
d_call: -
cdr3_length: 14
j_call: TRBJ1-3
clone_size: -
cdr3_nt: TGTGCCATCAGTGTGGCGCAGGCCGGAAACACCATATATTTT
cdr3_aa: CAISVAQAGNTIYF

v_call: TRBV6-1
d_call: -
cdr3_length: 15
j_call: TRBJ1-4
clone_size: -
cdr3_nt: TGTGCCAGCAGGGCGACAGATGCGGGGAATGAAAAACTGTTTTTT
cdr3_aa: CASRATDAGNEKLFF

v_call: TRBV5-4
d_call: -
cdr3_length: 14
j_call: TRBJ1-2
clone_size: -
cdr3_nt: TGTGCCAGCAGCTTGGGTAGGGGGGGCTATGGCTACACCTTC
cdr3_aa: CASSLGRGGYGYTF

v_call: TRBV6-5
d_call: TRBD2
cdr3_length: 14
j_call: TRBJ2-7
clone_size: -
cdr3_nt: TGTGCCAGCAGAGGGACTAGCGGACCCTACGAGCAGTACTTC
cdr3_aa: CASRGTSGPYEQYF

v_call: TRBV28
d_call: -
cdr3_length: 15
j_call: TRBJ2-6
clone_size: -
cdr3_nt: TGTGCCAGCATTCCCGAGGGATCTGGGGCCAACGTCCTGACTTTC
cdr3_aa: CASIPEGSGANVLTF

v_call: TRBV4-1
d_call: -
cdr3_length: 13
j_call: TRBJ1-5
clone_size: -
cdr3_nt: TGCGCCAGCAGCCAAGAACTTCGGCAGCCCCAGCATTTT
cdr3_aa: CASSQELRQPQHF

v_call: TRBV2
d_call: -
cdr3_length: 13
j_call: TRBJ2-3
clone_size: few
cdr3_nt: TGTGCCAGCAGCAGGGATTTAACAGATACGCAGTATTTT
cdr3_aa: CASSRDLTDTQYF

v_call: TRBV18
d_call: -
cdr3_length: 14
j_call: TRBJ1-6
clone_size: -
cdr3_nt: TGTGCCAGCTCATCTTGGACAGACAATTCACCCCTCCACTTT
cdr3_aa: CASSSWTDNSPLHF

v_call: TRBV30
d_call: TRBD1
cdr3_length: 12
j_call: TRBJ1-2
clone_size: -
cdr3_nt: TGTGCCTCGGGACAGGGGCTTGGTGGCTACACCTTC
cdr3_aa: CASGQGLGGYTF

v_call: TRBV27
d_call: -
cdr3_length: 15
j_call: TRBJ1-1
clone_size: once
cdr3_nt: TGTGCCAGCCAACCCCTTACGCAGGGGCCCACTGAAGCTTTCTTT
cdr3_aa: CASQPLTQGPTEAFF

v_call: TRBV6-5
d_call: -
cdr3_length: 12
j_call: TRBJ2-2
clone_size: -
cdr3_nt: TGTGCCAGCAGCGGGAAGTCCGGGGAGCTGTTTTTT
cdr3_aa: CASSGKSGELFF

v_call: TRBV5-1
d_call: -
cdr3_length: 17
j_call: TRBJ1-3
clone_size: -
cdr3_nt: TGCGCCAGCAGCACCGGCGACAGGTCCCCCTCTGGAAACACCATATATTTT
cdr3_aa: CASSTGDRSPSGNTIYF

v_call: TRBV5-5
d_call: -
cdr3_length: 15
j_call: TRBJ1-5
clone_size: -
cdr3_nt: TGTGCCAGCAGCTTACAGGGTAGTAACAATCAGCCCCAGCATTTT
cdr3_aa: CASSLQGSNNQPQHF

v_call: TRBV27
d_call: -
cdr3_length: 15
j_call: TRBJ2-1
clone_size: -
cdr3_nt: TGTGCCAGCAGTTTAGCCCGGAGCTCCTACAATGAGCAGTTCTTC
cdr3_aa: CASSLARSSYNEQFF

v_call: TRBV6-1
d_call: TRBD2
cdr3_length: 16
j_call: TRBJ2-3
clone_size: -
cdr3_nt: TGTGCCAGCAGTGGAAGACTAGCGGGAGATATAGATACGCAGTATTTT
cdr3_aa: CASSGRLAGDIDTQYF

v_call: TRBV5-4
d_call: -
cdr3_length: 17
j_call: TRBJ2-2
clone_size: once
cdr3_nt: TGTGCCAGCAGCTTGGCCTTTAAACAGGGTCGGACCGGGGAGCTGTTTTTT
cdr3_aa: CASSLAFKQGRTGELFF

v_call: TRBV28
d_call: TRBD2
cdr3_length: 19
j_call: TRBJ2-7
clone_size: -
cdr3_nt: TGTGCCAGCTCCCCCGTCCGTAAGACTAGCGGGAGGGCCTGTAACGAGCAGTACTTC
cdr3_aa: CASSPVRKTSGRACNEQYF

v_call: TRBV12-5
d_call: TRBD2
cdr3_length: 16
j_call: TRBJ2-2
clone_size: -
cdr3_nt: TGTGCTAGTGCTCAAGCGGGACCCTCTAACACCGGGGAGCTGTTTTTT
cdr3_aa: CASAQAGPSNTGELFF

v_call: TRBV6-5
d_call: TRBD1
cdr3_length: 15
j_call: TRBJ2-7
clone_size: -
cdr3_nt: TGTGCCAGCAGTCGTAGACAGGGGAGCTCCTACGAGCAGTACTTC
cdr3_aa: CASSRRQGSSYEQYF

v_call: TRBV6-5
d_call: -
cdr3_length: 13
j_call: TRBJ1-2
clone_size: -
cdr3_nt: TGTGCCAGCAGTTTACTCGGGAAGGATGGCTACACCTTC
cdr3_aa: CASSLLGKDGYTF

v_call: TRBV6-6
d_call: -
cdr3_length: 13
j_call: TRBJ1-1
clone_size: -
cdr3_nt: TGTGCCAGCCAGTCAGGGGTGAACACTGAAGCTTTCTTT
cdr3_aa: CASQSGVNTEAFF

v_call: TRBV7-3
d_call: TRBD2
cdr3_length: 17
j_call: TRBJ2-1
clone_size: once
cdr3_nt: TGTGCCAGCAGCTTAGCATCAGGACTAGCGGGATCCAATGAGCAGTTCTTC
cdr3_aa: CASSLASGLAGSNEQFF

v_call: TRBV28
d_call: -
cdr3_length: 15
j_call: TRBJ1-1
clone_size: -
cdr3_nt: TGTGCCAGCAGCTTCCCTCTACAGGGGAACACTGAAGCTTTCTTT
cdr3_aa: CASSFPLQGNTEAFF

v_call: TRBV29-1
d_call: TRBD2
cdr3_length: 14
j_call: TRBJ2-1
clone_size: -
cdr3_nt: TGCAGCGTTGAATCTAGCGGGAGCTACAATGAGCAGTTCTTC
cdr3_aa: CSVESSGSYNEQFF

v_call: TRBV29-1
d_call: TRBD2
cdr3_length: 13
j_call: TRBJ2-5
clone_size: -
cdr3_nt: TGCAGCGGCCGGGGGGGGAATTCGGAGACCCAGTACTTC
cdr3_aa: CSGRGGNSETQYF

v_call: TRBV7-2
d_call: TRBD2
cdr3_length: 15
j_call: TRBJ2-5
clone_size: few
cdr3_nt: TGTGCCAGCAGCTTAGGTAGCGGGTACCAAGAGACCCAGTACTTC
cdr3_aa: CASSLGSGYQETQYF

v_call: TRBV4-3
d_call: -
cdr3_length: 17
j_call: TRBJ2-1
clone_size: -
cdr3_nt: TGCGCCAGCAGCCAAGATCCCCTTAGCGCATCCCGGGGGGAGCAGTTCTTC
cdr3_aa: CASSQDPLSASRGEQFF

v_call: TRBV28
d_call: -
cdr3_length: 12
j_call: TRBJ2-7
clone_size: -
cdr3_nt: TGTGCCAGCAGTTCTACTACCTACGAGCAGTACTTC
cdr3_aa: CASSSTTYEQYF

v_call: TRBV4-1
d_call: TRBD2
cdr3_length: 15
j_call: TRBJ2-3
clone_size: -
cdr3_nt: TGCGCCAGCAGCCAAGCACTAGCGGGGGGCAATACGCAGTATTTT
cdr3_aa: CASSQALAGGNTQYF

v_call: TRBV27
d_call: TRBD1
cdr3_length: 13
j_call: TRBJ2-4
clone_size: -
cdr3_nt: TGTGCCAGCAGGGACAGGGAGACAAACATTCAGTACTTC
cdr3_aa: CASRDRETNIQYF

v_call: TRBV28
d_call: TRBD2
cdr3_length: 14
j_call: TRBJ2-1
clone_size: -
cdr3_nt: TGTGCCAGCAAAAGCGGGACCTCCTACAATGAGCAGTTCTTC
cdr3_aa: CASKSGTSYNEQFF

v_call: TRBV4-3
d_call: TRBD2
cdr3_length: 14
j_call: TRBJ2-7
clone_size: -
cdr3_nt: TGCGCCAGCAGCCTTGGACTAGCGGCCTACGAGCAGTACTTC
cdr3_aa: CASSLGLAAYEQYF

v_call: TRBV19
d_call: TRBD2
cdr3_length: 17
j_call: TRBJ2-2
clone_size: -
cdr3_nt: TGTGCCAGTAATCCTAGCGGGAGGGCCTCGGACACCGGGGAGCTGTTTTTT
cdr3_aa: CASNPSGRASDTGELFF

v_call: TRBV6-5
d_call: -
cdr3_length: 14
j_call: TRBJ1-2
clone_size: -
cdr3_nt: TGTGCCAGCAGTTACGACGTAGACATCTATGGCTACACCTTC
cdr3_aa: CASSYDVDIYGYTF

v_call: TRBV5-3
d_call: -
cdr3_length: 15
j_call: TRBJ1-6
clone_size: -
cdr3_nt: TGTGCCAGAAGCTTGAACAGGGCGGTTAATTCACCCCTCCACTTT
cdr3_aa: CARSLNRAVNSPLHF

v_call: TRBV28
d_call: -
cdr3_length: 11
j_call: TRBJ1-1
clone_size: -
cdr3_nt: TGTGCCAGCAGTCAGAACACTGAAGCTTTCTTT
cdr3_aa: CASSQNTEAFF

v_call: TRBV19
d_call: -
cdr3_length: 16
j_call: TRBJ1-1
clone_size: -
cdr3_nt: TGTGCCAGTACGCATCTCGTAGGGCGGGATTTCACTGAAGCTTTCTTT
cdr3_aa: CASTHLVGRDFTEAFF